This T cell receptor beta chain was sequenced for a study of T cell changes during pregnancy in multiple sclerosis. Clones were read by immunoSEQ multiplex PCR, and TCRdb kept only the in-frame ones, dropping some. This repertoire shows nearly 25,000 clones, approximately 90% found once; its top ten account for roughly 0.7%. The CDR3 has 14 amino acids. CDR1 MNHNS and CDR2 SASEGT come from the germline V gene. Trimming took off 4 bases at V and 3 bases at J, with 12 bases between the two ends. The source is a female donor in good health, enrolled as a control in a pregnancy study. The V and J genes are TRBV6-1 and TRBJ1-2; unclear D gene. This material consisted of CD4+ T cells from peripheral blood mononuclear cells, taken in the first trimester of pregnancy. The chain's CDR3 is CASSAEGNYYGYTF. CDR3 sequence (DNA): TGTGCCAGCAGTGCTGAGGGCAACTACTATGGCTACACCTTC.